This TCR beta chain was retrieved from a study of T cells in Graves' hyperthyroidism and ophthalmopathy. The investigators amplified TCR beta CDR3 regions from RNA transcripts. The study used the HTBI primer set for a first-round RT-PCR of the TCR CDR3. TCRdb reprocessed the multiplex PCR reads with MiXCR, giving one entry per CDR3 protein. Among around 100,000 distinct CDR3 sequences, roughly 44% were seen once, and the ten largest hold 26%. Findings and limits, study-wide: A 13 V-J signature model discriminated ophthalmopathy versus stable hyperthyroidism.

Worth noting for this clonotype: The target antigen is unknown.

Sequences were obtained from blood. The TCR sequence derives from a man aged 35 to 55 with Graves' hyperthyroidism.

In DNA form, the CDR3 reads TGTGCCAGCAGCTTAGGTCGCAGGGGCAACACAGATACGCAGTATTTT. Protein: CASSLGRRGNTDTQYF. The genes are TRBV7-9 and TRBJ2-3; possible D gene TRBD1, 6 bases. From germline, CDR1 is SEHNR and CDR2 FQNEAQ (reference sequence). Trimming removed 1 base at V and 2 bases at J, with 13 bases between. This CDR3 is built from 16 residues.